This T cell receptor (beta chain) derives from a study of shared clonotypes between healthy human individuals. The donors were adults (healthy and HIV-negative) with no recent acute infections or vaccinations. This clone has just one count. The table came from immunoSEQ multiplex PCR; TCRdb's copy has only in-frame clones and leaves some out. The sample has 1.6 million or so clones, 98% seen once; the top ten hold 0.36%. The V end was cut by 4 bases, the J end by 0 bases, with 22 bases between. The CDR3 covers 19 residues. Germline CDR1 reads SGDLS; CDR2 reads YYNGEE. V and J are TRBV9 and TRBJ2-2, with TRBD1 as a possible D gene (5 bases). The TCR sequence derives from a man aged 25 to 40 in good health. The sequenced material came from naive CD4+ T cells sorted from blood. Subset given: CD45RA+ positively selected. The CDR3 region is CASSPHTQRQSSNTGELFF. CDR3 in DNA: TGTGCCAGCAGCCCCCACACGCAAAGACAGAGTTCGAACACCGGGGAGCTGTTTTTT.